The 15 T cell receptor beta chains given below trace back to one sample, sequenced in a study of monozygotic twins with inflammatory bowel disease. TCRdb re-called the 5' RACE reads, yielding one record per CDR3 amino acid sequence without DNA. The table lists 310,000 or so distinct CDR3 sequences. Input material: blood. These receptors came from a human donor with ulcerative colitis or Crohn's disease, or a healthy co-twin of an affected twin (not recorded which).

V usage is TRBV5-1 and J usage is TRBJ1-2; TCRdb calls TRBD1, which cannot be checked without DNA. From germline, CDR1 is SGHRS and CDR2 YFSETQ. The CDR3 sequence is 14 residues long. CDR3 sequence reads: CASSSDRANYGYTF. Supplemented by reference TRBV5-1 and TRBJ1-2, the full variable domain reads KAGVTQTPRYLIKTRGQQVTLSCSPISGHRSVSWYQQTPGQGLQFLFEYFSETQRNKGNFPGRFSGRQFSNSRSEMNVSTLELGDSALYLCASSSDRANYGYTFGSGTRLTVV.

V is TRBV10-3 and J is TRBJ2-6. CDR3 size: 13 residues. CDR1 and CDR2 (germline): ENHRY, SYGVKD. CDR3: CATGTAGANVLTF.

The chain recombines TRBV12-3 or TRBV12-4 with TRBJ1-1; no DNA is available, so the TRBD1 call from TCRdb remains unchecked. The CDR3 is 14 residues long. The CDR3: CASSNRDVNTEAFF.

The rearrangement uses TRBV10-3 and TRBJ1-2; TCRdb picks TRBD1, but there is no DNA to check that call. In germline, CDR1 is ENHRY, CDR2 SYGVKD. This CDR3 is 15 amino acids long. CDR3 sequence reads: CAISEGQGIGYGYTF.

This chain joins TRBV12-3 or TRBV12-4 and TRBJ2-7; TCRdb indicates TRBD1, and absent DNA this call remains unverified. There are 15 residues in the CDR3. The CDR3 sequence: CASSVNQGTFYEQYF.

The V and J genes are TRBV2 and TRBJ2-2; the TCRdb D gene call, TRBD1, has no DNA to confirm it. Germline V gives CDR1 SNHLY, CDR2 FYNNEI. This CDR3 is built from 13 residues. This CDR3 is CASSTGMPGELFF.

V gene TRBV7-3 combines with J gene TRBJ2-3. CDR3 size: 13 residues. In germline, CDR1 is SGHTA, CDR2 FQGTGA. The CDR3 sequence: CASRPNSTDTQYF.

The chain joins TRBV7-2 to TRBJ1-2. Germline assignment: CDR1 SGHTA and CDR2 FQGNSA. The CDR3 length is 13 residues. The CDR3 spells CASSQYQNYGYTF.

The gene calls are TRBV7-9 and TRBJ1-4; with no DNA, the TCRdb D assignment of TRBD1 cannot be verified. CDR1 is SEHNR and CDR2 is FQNEAQ in the germline V gene (reference sequence). The CDR3 contains 14 residues. This chain's CDR3 is CASSPFGTDEKLFF.

The chain is built from TRBV2 and TRBJ2-5; TCRdb reports TRBD1, a call that lacks DNA to check it against. This CDR3 contains 16 residues. Germline lookup yields CDR1 SNHLY and CDR2 FYNNEI. This CDR3 is CASIHEEQEPLETQYF.

The chain carries TRBV30 and TRBJ1-2. The CDR3 has 14 amino acids. CDR1 and CDR2 from the germline V gene are GTSNPN and SVGIG (reference sequence). Here the CDR3 reads CAWSTTVAPFGYTF.

The J gene is TRBJ2-1, the V gene TRBV20-1; TCRdb lists TRBD2, though no DNA is available to test this call. CDR3 size: 13 residues. The germline V gene encodes CDR1 DFQATT and CDR2 SNEGSKA (reference sequence). The CDR3 loop reads CSALAGVGNEQFF.

The chain is built from TRBV20-1 and TRBJ1-4. The CDR3 sequence is 15 residues long. In germline, CDR1 is DFQATT, CDR2 SNEGSKA (reference sequence). The CDR3 loop is CSASVRSATNEKLFF.

The chain is built from TRBV4-1 and TRBJ2-1; TCRdb lists TRBD1, though no DNA is available to test this call. The germline gives CDR1 MGHRA, CDR2 YSYEKL. The CDR3 has 15 residues. CDR3 sequence: CASSPEDRVQNEQFF.

The rearrangement joins TRBV20-1 to TRBJ1-6. The length of the CDR3 is 14 residues. Germline assignment: CDR1 DFQATT and CDR2 SNEGSKA (reference sequence). This CDR3 reads CSARPVSYNSPLHF.